Listed here is a single T cell receptor beta chain. The target antigen is unknown. The data stem from a study of cytomegalovirus exposure and HLA in healthy donors. PCR used 60 Vbeta primers and 13 Jbeta primers. The repertoire was sequenced with immunoSEQ multiplex PCR; TCRdb's copy has only in-frame clones and lacks some. The sample has 150,000 to 200,000 clones; around 78% are singletons. General study points: Among the CMV-associated chains, a few were confirmed in vitro as specific for CMV antigens. An assumption of roughly uniform sequencing depth across donors underlay the presence/absence analyses. Associated with cytomegalovirus, according to the listing, were 150 to 200 TCR beta chains.

Germline V gene data show CDR1 as SEHNR and CDR2 as FQNEAQ (reference sequence). Unmatched junction bases numbered 7, after V lost 2 bases and J lost 4 bases. CDR3 size: 15 residues. The chain links TRBV7-9 to TRBJ1-2, with 7 bases that match TRBD1. The sequence derives from a woman in her 30s in good health and CMV-seropositive. Sequencing input: PBMCs. For the CDR3, the DNA is TGTGCCAGCAGCTTATTGGGACAGAACATCTATGGCTACACCTTC. It yields the protein CASSLLGQNIYGYTF.